The TCR beta chain under discussion was sequenced for a study of cytomegalovirus exposure and HLA in healthy donors. Findings and limits, study-wide: Published work reported that the classifier diagnosed cytomegalovirus status with high specificity and sensitivity.

Method: immunoSEQ multiplex PCR; TCRdb's copy keeps in-frame clones and lacks some. Of roughly 60,000 clones in the sample, 85% to 95% were seen once. This clone was detected once. Its specificity is not known. The donors were part of the approximately 120-subject validation cohort, which stood apart from the roughly 700-subject first cohort. This CDR3 is 14 amino acids long. V was shortened by 7 bases and J by 4 bases, with 17 bases between the two germline ends. CDR1 is MNHEY and CDR2 is SMNVEV in the germline V gene (reference sequence). This chain links TRBV27 with TRBJ2-7; D is perhaps TRBD2 (6 bases). This TCR came from a woman aged 18-29 years in good health and CMV-seropositive. The sequenced material came from PBMCs. This chain's CDR3 is CASKLAEGPYEQYF. For the CDR3, the DNA is TGTGCCAGCAAGTTAGCGGAGGGGCCATACGAGCAGTACTTC.